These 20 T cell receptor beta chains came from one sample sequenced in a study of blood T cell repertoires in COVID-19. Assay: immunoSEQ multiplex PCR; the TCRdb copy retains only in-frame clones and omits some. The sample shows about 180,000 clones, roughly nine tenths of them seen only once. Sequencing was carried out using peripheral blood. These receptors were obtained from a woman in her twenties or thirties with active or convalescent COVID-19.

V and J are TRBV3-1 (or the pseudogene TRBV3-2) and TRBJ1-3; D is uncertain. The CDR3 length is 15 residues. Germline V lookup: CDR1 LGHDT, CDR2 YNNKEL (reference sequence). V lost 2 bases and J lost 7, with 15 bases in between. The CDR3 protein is CASSQSTSGWNTIYF. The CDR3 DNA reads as TGTGCCAGCAGCCAATCTACTTCGGGTTGGAACACCATATATTTT.

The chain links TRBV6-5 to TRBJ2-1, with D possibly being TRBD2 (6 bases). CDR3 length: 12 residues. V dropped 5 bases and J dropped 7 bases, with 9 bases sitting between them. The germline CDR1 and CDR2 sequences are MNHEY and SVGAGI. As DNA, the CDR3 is TGTGCCAGCAGTCTGACTAGAAATGAGCAGTTCTTC. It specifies CASSLTRNEQFF.

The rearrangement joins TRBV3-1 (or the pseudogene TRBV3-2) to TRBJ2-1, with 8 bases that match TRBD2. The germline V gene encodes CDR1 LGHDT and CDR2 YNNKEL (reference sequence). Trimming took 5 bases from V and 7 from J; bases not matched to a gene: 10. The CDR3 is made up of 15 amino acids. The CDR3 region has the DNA TGTGCCAGCAGCGTACGGGGGGGCCGGAGGAATGAGCAGTTCTTC. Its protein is CASSVRGGRRNEQFF.

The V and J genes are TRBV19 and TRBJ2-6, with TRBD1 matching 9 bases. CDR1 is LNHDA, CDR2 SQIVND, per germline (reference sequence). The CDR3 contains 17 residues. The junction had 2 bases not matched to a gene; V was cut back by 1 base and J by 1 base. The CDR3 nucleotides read TGTGCCAGTAGTATAGGGACAGGGGAGTCTGGGGCCAACGTCCTGACTTTC. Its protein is CASSIGTGESGANVLTF.

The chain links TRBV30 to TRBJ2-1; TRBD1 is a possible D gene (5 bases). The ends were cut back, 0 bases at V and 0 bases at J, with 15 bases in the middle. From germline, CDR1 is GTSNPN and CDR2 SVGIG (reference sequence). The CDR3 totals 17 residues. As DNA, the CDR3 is TGTGCCTGGAGTGTCGACGTTGGGGCATCCTCCTACAATGAGCAGTTCTTC. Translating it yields CAWSVDVGASSYNEQFF.

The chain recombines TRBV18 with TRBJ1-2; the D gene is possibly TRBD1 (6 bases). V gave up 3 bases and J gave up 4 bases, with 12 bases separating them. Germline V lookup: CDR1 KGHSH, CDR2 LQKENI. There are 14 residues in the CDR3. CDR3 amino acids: CASSPRQDRYGYTF. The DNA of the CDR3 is TGTGCCAGCTCACCCCGACAGGACCGCTATGGCTACACCTTC.

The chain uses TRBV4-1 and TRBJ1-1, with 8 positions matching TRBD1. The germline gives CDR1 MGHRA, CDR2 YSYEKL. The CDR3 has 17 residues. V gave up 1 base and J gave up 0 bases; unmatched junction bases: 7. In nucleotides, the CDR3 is TGCGCCAGCAGCCAAGCCGCGACAGGGGTCTTGAACACTGAAGCTTTCTTT. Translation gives CASSQAATGVLNTEAFF.

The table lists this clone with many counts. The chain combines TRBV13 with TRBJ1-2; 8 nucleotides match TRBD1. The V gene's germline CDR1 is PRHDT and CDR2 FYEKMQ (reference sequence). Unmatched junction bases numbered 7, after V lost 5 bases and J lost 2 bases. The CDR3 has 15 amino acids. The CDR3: CASSDADRANYGYTF. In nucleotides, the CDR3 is TGTGCCAGCAGCGATGCGGACAGGGCCAACTATGGCTACACCTTC.

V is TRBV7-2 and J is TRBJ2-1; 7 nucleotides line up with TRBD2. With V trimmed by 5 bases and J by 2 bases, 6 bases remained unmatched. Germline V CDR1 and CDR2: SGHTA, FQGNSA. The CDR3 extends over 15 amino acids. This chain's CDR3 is CASSILADPYNEQFF. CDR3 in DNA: TGTGCCAGCAGCATTCTAGCGGACCCCTACAATGAGCAGTTCTTC.

The CDR3 DNA sequence: TGCGCCAGCAGCCCCCATCCGGGGAGAACCACAGATACGCAGTATTTT. Translated: CASSPHPGRTTDTQYF. V usage is TRBV4-1 and J usage is TRBJ2-3; a possible D gene is TRBD2 (5 bases). The CDR3 totals 16 residues. Germline CDR1 MGHRA, CDR2 YSYEKL. V was clipped by 4 bases and J by 2 bases, with 16 bases between them.

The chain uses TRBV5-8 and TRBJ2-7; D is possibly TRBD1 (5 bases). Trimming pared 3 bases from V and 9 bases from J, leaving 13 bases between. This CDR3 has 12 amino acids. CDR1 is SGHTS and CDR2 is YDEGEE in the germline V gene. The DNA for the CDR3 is TGTGCCAGCAGCTCGACAGTTTTAGGGCAGTACTTC. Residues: CASSSTVLGQYF.

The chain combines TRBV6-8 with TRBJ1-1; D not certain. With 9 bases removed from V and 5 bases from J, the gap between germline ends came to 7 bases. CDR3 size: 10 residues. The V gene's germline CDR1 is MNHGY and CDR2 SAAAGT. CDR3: CARSGTEAFF. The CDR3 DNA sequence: TGTGCCAGGTCCGGTACTGAAGCTTTCTTT.

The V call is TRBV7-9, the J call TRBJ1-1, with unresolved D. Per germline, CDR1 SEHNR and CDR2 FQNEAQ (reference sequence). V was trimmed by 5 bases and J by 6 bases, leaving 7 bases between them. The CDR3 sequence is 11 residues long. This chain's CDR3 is CASSLTAEAFF. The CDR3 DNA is TGTGCCAGCAGCCTTACAGCTGAAGCTTTCTTT.

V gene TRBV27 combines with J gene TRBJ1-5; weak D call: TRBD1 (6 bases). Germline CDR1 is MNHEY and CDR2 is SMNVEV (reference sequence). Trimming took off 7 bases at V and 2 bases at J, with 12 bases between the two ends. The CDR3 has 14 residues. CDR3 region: CASTSRQGNQPQHF. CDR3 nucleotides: TGTGCCAGCACCTCGAGACAGGGCAATCAGCCCCAGCATTTT.

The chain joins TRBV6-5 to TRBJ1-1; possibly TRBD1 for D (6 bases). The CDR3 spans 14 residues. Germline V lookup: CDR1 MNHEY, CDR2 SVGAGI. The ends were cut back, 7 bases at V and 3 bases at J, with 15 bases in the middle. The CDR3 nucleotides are TGTGCCAGCACCGACGGGGGGGGCTACACTGAAGCTTTCTTT. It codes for CASTDGGGYTEAFF.

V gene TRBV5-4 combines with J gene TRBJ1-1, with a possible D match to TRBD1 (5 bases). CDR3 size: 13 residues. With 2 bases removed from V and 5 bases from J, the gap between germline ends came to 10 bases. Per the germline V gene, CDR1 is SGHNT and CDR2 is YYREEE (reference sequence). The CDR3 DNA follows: TGTGCCAGCAGCTTAGGACATTGGACTGAAGCTTTCTTT. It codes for CASSLGHWTEAFF.

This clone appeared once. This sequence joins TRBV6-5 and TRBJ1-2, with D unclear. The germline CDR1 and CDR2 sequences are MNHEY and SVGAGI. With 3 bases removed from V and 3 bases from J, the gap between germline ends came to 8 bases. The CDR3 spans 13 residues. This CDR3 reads CASSYSQYYGYTF. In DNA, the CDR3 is TGTGCCAGCAGTTATTCACAGTACTATGGCTACACCTTC.

The CDR3 sequence is CASSPPGQKNIQYF. The CDR3 DNA is TGTGCCAGCAGCCCGCCGGGACAGAAAAACATTCAGTACTTC. The rearrangement uses TRBV7-2 and TRBJ2-4; 7 nucleotides agree with TRBD1. The CDR3 has 14 residues. The germline V gene encodes CDR1 SGHTA and CDR2 FQGNSA. Germline trimming cut 5 bases from V and 4 bases from J; bases unmatched to any gene: 5.

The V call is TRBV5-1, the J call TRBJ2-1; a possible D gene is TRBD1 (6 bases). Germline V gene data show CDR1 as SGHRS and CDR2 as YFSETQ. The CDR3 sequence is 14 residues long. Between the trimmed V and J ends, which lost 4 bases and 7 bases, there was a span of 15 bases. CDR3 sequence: CASSTNREWNEQFF. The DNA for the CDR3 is TGCGCCAGCAGCACAAACAGGGAGTGGAATGAGCAGTTCTTC.

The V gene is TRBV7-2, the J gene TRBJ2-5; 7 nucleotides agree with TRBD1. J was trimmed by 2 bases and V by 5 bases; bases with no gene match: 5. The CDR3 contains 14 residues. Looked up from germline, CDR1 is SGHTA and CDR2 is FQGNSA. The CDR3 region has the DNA TGTGCCAGCAGCAAGGGACAGATACAAGAGACCCAGTACTTC. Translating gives CASSKGQIQETQYF.